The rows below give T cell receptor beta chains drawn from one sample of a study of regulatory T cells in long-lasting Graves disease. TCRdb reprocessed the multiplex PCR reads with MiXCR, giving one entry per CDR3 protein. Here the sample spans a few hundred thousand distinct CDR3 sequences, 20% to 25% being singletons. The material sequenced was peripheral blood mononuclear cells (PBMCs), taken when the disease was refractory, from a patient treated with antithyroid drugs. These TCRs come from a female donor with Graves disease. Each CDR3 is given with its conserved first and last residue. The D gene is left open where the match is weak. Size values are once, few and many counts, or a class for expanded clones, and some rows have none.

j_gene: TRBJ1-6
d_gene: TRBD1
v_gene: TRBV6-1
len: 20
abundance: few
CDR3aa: CASSDTALRDRVFYNSPLHF
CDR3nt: TGTGCCAGCAGTGACACCGCGTTAAGGGACAGGGTTTTCTATAATTCACCCCTCCACTTT

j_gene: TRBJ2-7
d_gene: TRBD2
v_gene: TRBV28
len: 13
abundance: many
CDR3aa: CASRELAGYEQYF
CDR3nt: TGTGCCAGCAGGGAGCTAGCGGGATACGAGCAGTACTTC

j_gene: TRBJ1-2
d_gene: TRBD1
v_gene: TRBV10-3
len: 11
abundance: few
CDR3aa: CANRQGSGYTF
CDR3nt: TGTGCCAATAGACAGGGGTCTGGCTACACCTTC

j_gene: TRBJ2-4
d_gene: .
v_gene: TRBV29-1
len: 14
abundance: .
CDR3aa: CSAGTSAAKNIQYF
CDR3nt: TGCAGCGCGGGGACCTCTGCAGCCAAAAACATTCAGTACTTC

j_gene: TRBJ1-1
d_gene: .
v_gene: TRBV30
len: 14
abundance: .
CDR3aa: CAWSDSGAQPEAFF
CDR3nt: TGTGCCTGGAGTGATTCCGGGGCCCAACCTGAAGCTTTCTTT

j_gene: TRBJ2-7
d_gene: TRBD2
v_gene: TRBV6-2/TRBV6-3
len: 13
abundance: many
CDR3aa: CASNEGGPHEQYF
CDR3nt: TGTGCCAGCAATGAGGGAGGGCCCCACGAGCAGTACTTC

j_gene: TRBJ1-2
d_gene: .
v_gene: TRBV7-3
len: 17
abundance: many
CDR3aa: CASSPRPAGRRTDGYTF
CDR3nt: TGTGCCAGCAGCCCGAGGCCAGCGGGGAGAAGGACTGATGGCTACACCTTC

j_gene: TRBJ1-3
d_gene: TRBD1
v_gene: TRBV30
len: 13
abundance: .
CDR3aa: CAWQGAHGNTIYF
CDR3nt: TGTGCCTGGCAGGGGGCTCATGGAAACACCATATATTTT

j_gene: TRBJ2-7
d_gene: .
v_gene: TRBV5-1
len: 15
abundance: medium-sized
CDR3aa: CASSLGAADTYEQYF
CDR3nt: TGCGCCAGCAGCTTGGGGGCAGCCGACACCTACGAGCAGTACTTC

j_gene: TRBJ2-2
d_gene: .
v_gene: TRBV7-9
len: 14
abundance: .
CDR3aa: CASRPGPGSGELFF
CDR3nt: TGTGCCAGCAGACCTGGCCCGGGGTCCGGGGAGCTGTTTTTT

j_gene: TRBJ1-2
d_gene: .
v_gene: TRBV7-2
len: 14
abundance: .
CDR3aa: CASSLRGLGYGYTF
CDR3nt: TGTGCCAGCAGCTTGCGGGGTCTCGGCTATGGCTACACCTTC

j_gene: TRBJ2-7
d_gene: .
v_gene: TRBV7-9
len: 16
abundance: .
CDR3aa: CASSTILSRRGSEQYF
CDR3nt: TGTGCCAGCAGCACGATACTGTCGAGAAGGGGGAGCGAGCAGTACTTC

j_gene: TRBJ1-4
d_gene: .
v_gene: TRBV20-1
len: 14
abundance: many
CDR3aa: CSAPPGPGDEKLFF
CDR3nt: TGCAGTGCTCCACCGGGTCCCGGTGATGAAAAACTGTTTTTT

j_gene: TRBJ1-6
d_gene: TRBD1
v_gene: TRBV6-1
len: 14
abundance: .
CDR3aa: CATKGQGVRSPLHF
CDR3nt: TGTGCCACCAAAGGACAGGGGGTTCGGTCACCCCTCCACTTT

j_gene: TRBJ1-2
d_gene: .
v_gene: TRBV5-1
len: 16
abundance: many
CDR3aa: CASSLGVTQPHYGYTF
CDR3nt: TGCGCCAGCAGCTTGGGGGTGACACAACCCCACTATGGCTACACCTTC

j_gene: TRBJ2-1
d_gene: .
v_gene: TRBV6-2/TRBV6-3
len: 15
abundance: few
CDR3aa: CASSYAGGGSSEQFF
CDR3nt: TGTGCCAGCAGTTACGCCGGGGGCGGGAGTAGTGAGCAGTTCTTC

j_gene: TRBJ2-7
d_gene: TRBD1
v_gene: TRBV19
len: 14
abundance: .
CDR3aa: CASSMYRGPYEQYF
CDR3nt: TGTGCCAGTAGTATGTACAGGGGGCCCTACGAGCAGTACTTC

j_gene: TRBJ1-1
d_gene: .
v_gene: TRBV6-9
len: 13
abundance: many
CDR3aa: CASSYSQNTEAFF
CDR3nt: TGTGCCAGCAGTTACTCACAGAACACTGAAGCTTTCTTT

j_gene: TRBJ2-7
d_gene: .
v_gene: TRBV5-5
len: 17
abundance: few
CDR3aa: CASSLAVPGSIPYEQYF
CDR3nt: TGTGCCAGCAGCTTGGCCGTGCCAGGAAGTATCCCCTACGAGCAGTACTTC

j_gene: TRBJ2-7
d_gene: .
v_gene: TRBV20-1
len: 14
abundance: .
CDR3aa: CSASSGTPPFWQYF
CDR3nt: TGCAGTGCTAGTTCGGGGACACCTCCATTCTGGCAGTACTTC

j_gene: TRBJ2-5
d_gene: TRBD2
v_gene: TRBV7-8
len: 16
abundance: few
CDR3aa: CASSPSSLAGSETQYF
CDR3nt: TGTGCCAGCAGCCCGAGTAGTCTAGCGGGGTCGGAGACCCAGTACTTC

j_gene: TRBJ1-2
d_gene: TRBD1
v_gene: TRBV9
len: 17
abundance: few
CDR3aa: CASSVTPGQGSPYGYTF
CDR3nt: TGTGCCAGCAGCGTAACTCCGGGACAGGGGTCACCCTATGGCTACACCTTC

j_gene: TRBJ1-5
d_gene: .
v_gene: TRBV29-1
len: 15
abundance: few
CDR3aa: CSAQIETGRHQPQHF
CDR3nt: TGCAGCGCCCAAATCGAGACGGGTAGGCATCAGCCCCAGCATTTT

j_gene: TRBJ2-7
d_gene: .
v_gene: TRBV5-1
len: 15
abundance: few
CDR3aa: CASSLRVGTYYEQYF
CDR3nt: TGCGCCAGCAGCTTGCGGGTCGGGACCTATTACGAGCAGTACTTC

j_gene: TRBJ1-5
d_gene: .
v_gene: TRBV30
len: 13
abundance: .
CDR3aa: CAWDEGGNQPQHF
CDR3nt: TGTGCCTGGGACGAAGGGGGCAATCAGCCCCAGCATTTT

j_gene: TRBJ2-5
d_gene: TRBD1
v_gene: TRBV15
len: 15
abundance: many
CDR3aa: CATSRDTGVEETQYF
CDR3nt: TGTGCCACCAGCAGAGACACAGGGGTTGAGGAGACCCAGTACTTC

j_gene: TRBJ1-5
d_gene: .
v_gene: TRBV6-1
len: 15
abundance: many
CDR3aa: CASNREQSRGQPQHF
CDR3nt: TGTGCCAGCAACCGTGAACAATCCAGGGGCCAGCCCCAGCATTTT

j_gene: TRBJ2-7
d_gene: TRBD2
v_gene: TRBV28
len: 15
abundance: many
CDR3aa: CASSPSSGRGKQQYF
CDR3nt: TGTGCCAGCAGTCCTTCTAGCGGGAGGGGTAAGCAGCAGTACTTC

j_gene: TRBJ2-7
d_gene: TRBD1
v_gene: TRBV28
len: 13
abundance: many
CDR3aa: CASSGQGAGEQYF
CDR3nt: TGTGCCAGCAGTGGACAGGGGGCCGGTGAGCAGTACTTC

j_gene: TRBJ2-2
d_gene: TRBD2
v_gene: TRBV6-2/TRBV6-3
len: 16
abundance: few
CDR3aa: CASRLLPGLAPGELFF
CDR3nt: TGTGCCAGCAGATTGCTACCGGGACTAGCGCCCGGGGAGCTGTTTTTT

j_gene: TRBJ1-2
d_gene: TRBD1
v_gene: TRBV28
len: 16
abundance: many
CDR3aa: CASSSQQGQGVYGYTF
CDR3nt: TGTGCCAGCAGTTCGCAGCAAGGACAGGGTGTCTATGGCTACACCTTC

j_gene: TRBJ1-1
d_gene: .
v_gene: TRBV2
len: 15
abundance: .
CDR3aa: CASSEFNRLNTEAFF
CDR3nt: TGTGCCAGCAGTGAATTTAACAGACTCAACACTGAAGCTTTCTTT

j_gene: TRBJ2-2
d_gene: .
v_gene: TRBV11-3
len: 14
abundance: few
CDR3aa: CASSLASNTGELFF
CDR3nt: TGTGCCAGCAGCTTGGCTAGCAACACCGGGGAGCTGTTTTTT

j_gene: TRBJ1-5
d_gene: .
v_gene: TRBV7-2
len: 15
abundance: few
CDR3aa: CASSSDAGSNQPQHF
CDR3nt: TGTGCCAGCAGCTCAGACGCAGGTAGCAATCAGCCCCAGCATTTT

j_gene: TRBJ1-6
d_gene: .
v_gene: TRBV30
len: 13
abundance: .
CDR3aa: CAWSSGDNSPLHF
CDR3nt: TGTGCCTGGAGTTCAGGGGATAATTCACCCCTCCACTTT

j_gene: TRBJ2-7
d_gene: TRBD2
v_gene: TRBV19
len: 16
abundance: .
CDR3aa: CASSISRASGTYEQYF
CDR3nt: TGTGCCAGTAGTATTAGTCGGGCTAGCGGCACCTACGAGCAGTACTTC

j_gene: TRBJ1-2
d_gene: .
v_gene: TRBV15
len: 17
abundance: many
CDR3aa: CATSRDQDPSANYGYTF
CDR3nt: TGTGCCACCAGCAGAGATCAGGATCCCTCCGCTAACTATGGCTACACCTTC

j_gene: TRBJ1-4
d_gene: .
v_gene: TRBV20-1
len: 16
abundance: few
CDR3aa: CSAPPITGILNEKLFF
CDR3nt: TGCAGTGCTCCCCCAATTACAGGGATCCTAAATGAAAAACTGTTTTTT

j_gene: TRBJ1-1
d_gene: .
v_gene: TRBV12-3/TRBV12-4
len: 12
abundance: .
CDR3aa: CASSLDFTEAFF
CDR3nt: TGTGCCAGCAGCTTGGATTTCACTGAAGCTTTCTTT

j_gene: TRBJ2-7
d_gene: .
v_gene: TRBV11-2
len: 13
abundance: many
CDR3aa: CASSSRARYEQYF
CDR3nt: TGTGCCAGCAGCTCCCGGGCCCGCTACGAGCAGTACTTC

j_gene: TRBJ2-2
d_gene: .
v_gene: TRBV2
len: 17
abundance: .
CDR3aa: CASSGPGLHANTGELFF
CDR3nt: TGTGCCAGCAGTGGTCCGGGACTTCACGCGAACACCGGGGAGCTGTTTTTT

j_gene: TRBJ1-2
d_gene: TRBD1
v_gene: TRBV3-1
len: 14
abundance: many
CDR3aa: CASSLGQGRYGYTF
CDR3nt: TGTGCCAGCAGCCTCGGACAGGGGAGGTATGGCTACACCTTC

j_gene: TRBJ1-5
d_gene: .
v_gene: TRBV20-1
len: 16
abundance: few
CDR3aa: CSARDSSKSGNQPQHF
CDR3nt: TGCAGTGCTAGAGATAGTTCGAAGTCCGGGAATCAGCCCCAGCATTTT

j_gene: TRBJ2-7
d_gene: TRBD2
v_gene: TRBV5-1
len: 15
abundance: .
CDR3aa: CASSLMASGIYEQYF
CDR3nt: TGCGCCAGCAGCTTGATGGCTAGCGGGATCTACGAGCAGTACTTC

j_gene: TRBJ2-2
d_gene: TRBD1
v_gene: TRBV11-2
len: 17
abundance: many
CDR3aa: CASSPRTGAANTGELFF
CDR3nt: TGTGCCAGCAGCCCGCGGACAGGGGCCGCAAACACCGGGGAGCTGTTTTTT

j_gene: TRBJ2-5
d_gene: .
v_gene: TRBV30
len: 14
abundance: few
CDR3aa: CAWSVAGFQETQYF
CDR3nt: TGTGCCTGGAGTGTAGCGGGTTTTCAAGAGACCCAGTACTTC

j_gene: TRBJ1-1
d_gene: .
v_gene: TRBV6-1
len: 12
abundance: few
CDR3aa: CASRRGEEGAFF
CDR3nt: TGTGCCAGCAGGAGAGGGGAGGAGGGGGCTTTCTTT

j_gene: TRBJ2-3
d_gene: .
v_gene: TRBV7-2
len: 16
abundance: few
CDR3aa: CASSLGLNPSTDTQYF
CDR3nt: TGTGCCAGCAGCTTGGGACTCAACCCTAGCACAGATACGCAGTATTTT

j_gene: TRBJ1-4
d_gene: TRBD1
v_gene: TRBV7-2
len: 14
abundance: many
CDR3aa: CASSMTGDGGKLFF
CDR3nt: TGTGCCAGCAGCATGACAGGGGACGGTGGAAAACTGTTTTTT

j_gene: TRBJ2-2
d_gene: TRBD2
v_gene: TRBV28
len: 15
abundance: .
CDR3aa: CASSRLAGATGELFF
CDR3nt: TGTGCCAGCAGTAGACTAGCGGGAGCCACCGGGGAGCTGTTTTTT

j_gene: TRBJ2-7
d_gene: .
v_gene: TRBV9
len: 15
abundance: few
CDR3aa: CASSVGEGQIYEQYF
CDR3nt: TGTGCCAGCAGCGTAGGGGAGGGACAAATCTACGAGCAGTACTTC

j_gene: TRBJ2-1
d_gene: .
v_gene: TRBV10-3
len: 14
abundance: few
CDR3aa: CAISEPSSDYEQFF
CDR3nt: TGTGCCATCAGTGAGCCTAGCAGCGATTATGAGCAGTTCTTC

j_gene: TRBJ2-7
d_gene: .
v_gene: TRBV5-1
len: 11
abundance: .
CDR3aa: CGTHNDYEQYF
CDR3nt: TGCGGCACCCACAATGACTACGAGCAGTACTTC

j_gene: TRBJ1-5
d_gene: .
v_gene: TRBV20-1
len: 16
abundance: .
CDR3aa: CSARDPPAGVNQPQHF
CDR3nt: TGCAGTGCTAGAGATCCTCCGGCGGGGGTGAACCAGCCCCAGCATTTT

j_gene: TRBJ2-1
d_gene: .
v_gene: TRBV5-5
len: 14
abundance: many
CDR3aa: CASSLVTSYNEQFF
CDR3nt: TGTGCCAGCAGCTTGGTTACCTCCTACAATGAGCAGTTCTTC

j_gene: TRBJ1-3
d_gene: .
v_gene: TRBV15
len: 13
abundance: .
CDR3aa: CATSKTNRNTIYF
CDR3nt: TGTGCCACCAGCAAGACAAACCGAAACACCATATATTTT

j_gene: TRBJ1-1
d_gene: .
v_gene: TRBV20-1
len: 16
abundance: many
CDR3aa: CSATSLSGHSNTEAFF
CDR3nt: TGCAGTGCCACCAGCCTTTCCGGACACAGTAACACTGAAGCTTTCTTT